This T cell receptor (beta chain) originates from a study of control samples from healthy donors and cancer patients. Sequenced by immunoSEQ multiplex PCR; TCRdb stores in-frame clones only, minus some. The sample lists some 100,000 clones; around 88% were seen once. The CDR3 covers 12 residues. Germline V CDR1 and CDR2: MNHEY, SVGAGI. V lost 5 bases and J lost 6, with 5 bases in between. This clone was counted a single time. This chain links TRBV6-5 with TRBJ1-6; the D is unclear. The sample was blood. This TCR was recovered from a man aged 25 to 45 in good health. Here the CDR3 reads CASSNRNSPLHF. The CDR3 nucleotides are TGTGCCAGCAGTAACCGTAATTCACCCCTCCACTTT.